This TCR beta chain stems from a study of shared clonotypes between healthy human individuals. TCRdb's table, derived via immunoSEQ multiplex PCR, lists solely in-frame clones and lacks some. The table shows some 2,400,000 clones, with 90% to 96% occurring only once. Looked up from germline, CDR1 is SQVTM and CDR2 is ANQGSEA. The CDR3 consists of 11 residues. The V end was cut by 8 bases, the J end by 6 bases, with 11 bases between. This clone was detected a few times. Material: naive CD4+ T cells sorted from blood. Subset indicated: CD45RA+ positively selected. This sequence joins TRBV29-1 and TRBJ2-1; D perhaps matches TRBD1 (6 bases). The TCR originated in a man between 18 and 29 years old in good health. The CDR3 is CSTRDTNEQFF. CDR3 in DNA: TGCAGCACCCGGGACACCAATGAGCAGTTCTTC.